This entry concerns a single T cell receptor (beta chain). Its antigen is unknown. This entry is derived from a study of T-cell memory formation after mild COVID-19. Notes on the study in general: Mostly located in CM and EM were contracting CD4+ clones, with contracting CD8+ clones located in EMRA. Among clones peaking at day 37 in the second wave, SARS-CoV-2 specificity remained unconfirmed.

After removal of 0 bases from V and 4 bases from J, the junction contained 5 bases not matched to a gene. Per germline, CDR1 LGHNA and CDR2 YNFKEQ. This CDR3 region has 16 residues. In TCRdb, the 5' RACE reads were re-called with MiXCR into one record per CDR3 protein. The sample yields more than 300,000 distinct CDR3 sequences, more than 13% seen once. The sequenced sample was PBMCs or a T cell subset sorted from them (not recorded which). This clonotype was sampled from a man aged 18-30 years who had mild COVID-19 (a few samples of this study predate the infection). Cell type and time point are not known. V usage is TRBV4-2 and J usage is TRBJ2-7; the match to TRBD1 covers 11 bases. The CDR3 sequence is CASSQDRDRGFYEQYF. The CDR3 DNA reads as TGTGCCAGCAGCCAAGATCGGGACAGGGGGTTTTACGAGCAGTACTTC.